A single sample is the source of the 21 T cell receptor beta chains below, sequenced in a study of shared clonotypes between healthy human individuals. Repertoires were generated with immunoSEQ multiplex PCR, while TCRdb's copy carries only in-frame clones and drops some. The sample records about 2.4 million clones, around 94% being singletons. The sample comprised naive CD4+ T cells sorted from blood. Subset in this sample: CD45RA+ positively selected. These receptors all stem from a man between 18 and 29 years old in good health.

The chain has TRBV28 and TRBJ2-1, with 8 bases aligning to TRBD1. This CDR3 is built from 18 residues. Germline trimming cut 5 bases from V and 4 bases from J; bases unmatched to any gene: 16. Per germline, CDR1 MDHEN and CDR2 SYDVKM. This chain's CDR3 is CASSLRGLSGRKYNEQFF. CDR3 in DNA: TGTGCCAGCAGTCTCAGGGGGCTGAGCGGCCGGAAGTACAATGAGCAGTTCTTC. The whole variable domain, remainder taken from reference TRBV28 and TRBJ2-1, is DVKVTQSSRYLVKRTGEKVFLECVQDMDHENMFWYRQDPGLGLRLIYFSYDVKMKEKGDIPEGYSVSREKKERFSLILESASTNQTSMYLCASSLRGLSGRKYNEQFFGPGTRLTVL.

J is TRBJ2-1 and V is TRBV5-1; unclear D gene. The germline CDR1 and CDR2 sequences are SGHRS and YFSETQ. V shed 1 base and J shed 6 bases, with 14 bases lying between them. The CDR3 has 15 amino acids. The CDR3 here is CASSLSFGVGNEQFF. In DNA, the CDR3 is TGCGCCAGCAGCTTGTCCTTTGGGGTGGGCAATGAGCAGTTCTTC.

CDR3 bases: TGTGCCAGCAGCTTAGACAGGGGAGGATGGTACGAGCAGTACTTC. It encodes CASSLDRGGWYEQYF. The chain has TRBV5-4 and TRBJ2-7; 8 bases align to TRBD1. V shed 2 bases and J 4 bases; nucleotides not matched to a gene: 8. Germline values: CDR1 SGHNT, CDR2 YYREEE (reference sequence). The CDR3 spans 15 residues. Full variable domain (outside the CDR3, taken from reference TRBV5-4 and TRBJ2-7): ETGVTQSPTHLIKTRGQQVTLRCSSQSGHNTVSWYQQALGQGPQFIFQYYREEENGRGNFPPRFSGLQFPNYSSELNVNALELDDSALYLCASSLDRGGWYEQYFGPGTRLTVT.

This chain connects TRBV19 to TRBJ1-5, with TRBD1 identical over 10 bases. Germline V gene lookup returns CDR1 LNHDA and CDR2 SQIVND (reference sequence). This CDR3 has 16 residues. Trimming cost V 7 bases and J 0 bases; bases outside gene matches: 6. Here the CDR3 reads CASIGQGGYSNQPQHF. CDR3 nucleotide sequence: TGTGCCAGTATCGGACAGGGGGGCTATAGCAATCAGCCCCAGCATTTT.

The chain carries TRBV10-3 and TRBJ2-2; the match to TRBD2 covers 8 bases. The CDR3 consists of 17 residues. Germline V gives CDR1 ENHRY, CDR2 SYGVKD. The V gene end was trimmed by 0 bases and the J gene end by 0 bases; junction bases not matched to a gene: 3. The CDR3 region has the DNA TGTGCCATCAGTGAGTCATCAGCGGGGGCGAACACCGGGGAGCTGTTTTTT. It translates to CAISESSAGANTGELFF.

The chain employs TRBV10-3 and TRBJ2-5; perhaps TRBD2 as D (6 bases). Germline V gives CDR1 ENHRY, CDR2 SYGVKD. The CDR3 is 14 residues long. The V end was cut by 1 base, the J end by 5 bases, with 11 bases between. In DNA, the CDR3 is TGTGCCATCAGTGAGTTGGCGGGGCAGGAGACCCAGTACTTC. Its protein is CAISELAGQETQYF.

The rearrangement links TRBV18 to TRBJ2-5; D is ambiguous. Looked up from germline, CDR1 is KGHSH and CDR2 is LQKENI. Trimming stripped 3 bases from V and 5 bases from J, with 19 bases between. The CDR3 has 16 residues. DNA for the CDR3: TGTGCCAGCTCACCGCCCCTAGGCACTATCAGGGAGACCCAGTACTTC. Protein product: CASSPPLGTIRETQYF.

CDR3 region: CASSPFGPGANTGELFF. In nucleotides, the CDR3 is TGTGCCAGCAGCCCCTTCGGTCCGGGGGCGAACACCGGGGAGCTGTTTTTT. The chain joins TRBV5-4 to TRBJ2-2; TRBD2 is a possible D gene (6 bases). The V end was cut by 4 bases, the J end by 0 bases, with 16 bases between. The CDR3 totals 17 residues. The germline V gene encodes CDR1 SGHNT and CDR2 YYREEE (reference sequence).

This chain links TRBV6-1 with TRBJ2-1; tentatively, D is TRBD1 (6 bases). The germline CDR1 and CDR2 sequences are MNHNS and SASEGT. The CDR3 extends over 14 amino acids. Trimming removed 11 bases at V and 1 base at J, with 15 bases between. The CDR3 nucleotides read TGTGCCGGACAGCCCGGAGCGTCCTACAATGAGCAGTTCTTC. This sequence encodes CAGQPGASYNEQFF.

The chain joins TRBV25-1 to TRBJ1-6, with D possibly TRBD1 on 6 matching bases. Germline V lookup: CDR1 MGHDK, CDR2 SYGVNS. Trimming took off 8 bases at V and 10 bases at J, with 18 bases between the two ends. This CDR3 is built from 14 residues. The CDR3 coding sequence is TGTGCCAGCGCGCAAACAGGGCTGGGGTCACCCCTCCACTTT. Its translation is CASAQTGLGSPLHF.

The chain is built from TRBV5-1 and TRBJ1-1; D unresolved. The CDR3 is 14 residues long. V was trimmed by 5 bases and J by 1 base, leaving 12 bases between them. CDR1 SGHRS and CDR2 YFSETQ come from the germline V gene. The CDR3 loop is CASSQAPPNTEAFF. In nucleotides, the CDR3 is TGCGCCAGCAGTCAAGCCCCCCCGAACACTGAAGCTTTCTTT.

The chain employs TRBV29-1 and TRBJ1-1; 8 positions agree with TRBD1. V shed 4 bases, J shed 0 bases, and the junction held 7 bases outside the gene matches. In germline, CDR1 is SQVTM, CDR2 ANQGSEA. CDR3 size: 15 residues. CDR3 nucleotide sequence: TGCAGCGTTGTCTCTCCGGACAGGGTGAACACTGAAGCTTTCTTT. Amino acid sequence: CSVVSPDRVNTEAFF.

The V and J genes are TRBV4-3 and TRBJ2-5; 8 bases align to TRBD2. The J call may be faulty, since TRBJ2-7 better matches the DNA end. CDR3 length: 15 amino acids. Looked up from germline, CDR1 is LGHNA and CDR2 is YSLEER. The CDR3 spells CASSRILAGVGEQYF. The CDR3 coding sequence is TGCGCCAGCAGCCGCATCCTAGCGGGCGTGGGCGAGCAGTACTTC.

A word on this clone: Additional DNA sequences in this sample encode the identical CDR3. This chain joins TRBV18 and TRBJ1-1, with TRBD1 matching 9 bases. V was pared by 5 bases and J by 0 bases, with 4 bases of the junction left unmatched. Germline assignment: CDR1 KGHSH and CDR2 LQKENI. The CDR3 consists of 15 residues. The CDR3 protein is CASSTGTGMNTEAFF. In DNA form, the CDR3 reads TGTGCCAGCTCAACCGGGACAGGGATGAACACTGAAGCTTTCTTT.

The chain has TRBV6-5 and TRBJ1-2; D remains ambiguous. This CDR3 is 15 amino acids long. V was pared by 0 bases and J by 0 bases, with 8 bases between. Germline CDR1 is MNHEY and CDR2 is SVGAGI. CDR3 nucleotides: TGTGCCAGCAGTTACTCGTCCTCTCCTAACTATGGCTACACCTTC. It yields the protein CASSYSSSPNYGYTF.

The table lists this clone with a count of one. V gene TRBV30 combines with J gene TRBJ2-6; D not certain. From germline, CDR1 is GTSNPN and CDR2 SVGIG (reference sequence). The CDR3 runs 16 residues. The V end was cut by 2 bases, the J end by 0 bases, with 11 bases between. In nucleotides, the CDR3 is TGTGCCTGGAGTTTGGTGGGAACCTCTGGGGCCAACGTCCTGACTTTC. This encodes CAWSLVGTSGANVLTF.

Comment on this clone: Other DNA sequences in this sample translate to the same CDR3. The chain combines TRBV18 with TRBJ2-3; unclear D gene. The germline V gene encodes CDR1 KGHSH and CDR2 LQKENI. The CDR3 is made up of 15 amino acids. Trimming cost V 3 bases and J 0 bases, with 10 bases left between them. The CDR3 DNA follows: TGTGCCAGCTCACCCGTAACCGGGAGCACAGATACGCAGTATTTT. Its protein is CASSPVTGSTDTQYF.

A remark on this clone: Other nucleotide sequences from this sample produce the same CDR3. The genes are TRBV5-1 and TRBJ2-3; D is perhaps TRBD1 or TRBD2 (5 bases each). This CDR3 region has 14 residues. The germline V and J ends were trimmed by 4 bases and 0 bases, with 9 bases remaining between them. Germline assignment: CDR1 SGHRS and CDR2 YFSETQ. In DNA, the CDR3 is TGCGCCAGCAGCCTGGGACCTAGCACAGATACGCAGTATTTT. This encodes CASSLGPSTDTQYF. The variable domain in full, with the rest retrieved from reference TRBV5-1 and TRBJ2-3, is KAGVTQTPRYLIKTRGQQVTLSCSPISGHRSVSWYQQTPGQGLQFLFEYFSETQRNKGNFPGRFSGRQFSNSRSEMNVSTLELGDSALYLCASSLGPSTDTQYFGPGTRLTVL.

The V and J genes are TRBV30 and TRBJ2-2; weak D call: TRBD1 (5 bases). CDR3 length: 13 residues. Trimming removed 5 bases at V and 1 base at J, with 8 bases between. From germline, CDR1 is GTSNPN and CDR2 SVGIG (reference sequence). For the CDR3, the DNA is TGTGCCTGGCAGGGCCGGAACACCGGGGAGCTGTTTTTT. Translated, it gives CAWQGRNTGELFF.

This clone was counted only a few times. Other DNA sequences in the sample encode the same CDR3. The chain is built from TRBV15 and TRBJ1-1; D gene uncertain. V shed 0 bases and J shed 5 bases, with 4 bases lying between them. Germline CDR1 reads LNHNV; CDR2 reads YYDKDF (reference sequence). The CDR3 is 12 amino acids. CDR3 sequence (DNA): TGTGCCACCAGCAGAGATCGGACTGAAGCTTTCTTT. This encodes CATSRDRTEAFF.

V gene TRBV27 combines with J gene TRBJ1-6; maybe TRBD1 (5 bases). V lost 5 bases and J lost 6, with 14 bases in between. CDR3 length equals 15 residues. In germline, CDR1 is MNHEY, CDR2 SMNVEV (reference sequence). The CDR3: CASSPQVLGNSPLHF. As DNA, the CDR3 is TGTGCCAGCAGTCCACAGGTCTTGGGTAATTCACCCCTCCACTTT.